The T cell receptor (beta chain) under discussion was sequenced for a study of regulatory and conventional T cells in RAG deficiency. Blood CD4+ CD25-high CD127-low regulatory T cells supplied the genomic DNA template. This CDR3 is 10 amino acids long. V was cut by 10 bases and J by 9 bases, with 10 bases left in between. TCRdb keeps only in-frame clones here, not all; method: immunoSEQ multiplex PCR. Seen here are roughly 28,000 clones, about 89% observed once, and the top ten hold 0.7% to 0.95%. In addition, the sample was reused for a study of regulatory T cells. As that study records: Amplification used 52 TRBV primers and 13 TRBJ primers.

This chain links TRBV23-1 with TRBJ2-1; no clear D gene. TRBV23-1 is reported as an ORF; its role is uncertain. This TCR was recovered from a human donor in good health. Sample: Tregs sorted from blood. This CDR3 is CAKGGSEQFF. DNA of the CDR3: TGCGCCAAGGGCGGCAGTGAGCAGTTCTTC.